Below are 32 T cell receptor beta chains sequenced from a single sample in a study of patients and donors after allogeneic stem cell transplantation. TCRdb called the RT-PCR reads again in MiXCR, with one record for every CDR3 protein. This table holds roughly 960,000 distinct CDR3 sequences, roughly 18% found once. Sequencing was carried out using blood, either unsorted or a sorted T cell fraction (not recorded which). These TCRs come from a human donor who was either an allogeneic HSCT recipient or a stem cell or donor lymphocyte infusion donor (not recorded which). It is not recorded whose cells these are; they may come from a transplant donor.

The chain recombines TRBV12-3 or TRBV12-4 with TRBJ1-6, with D possibly being TRBD1 (6 bases). The CDR3 has 13 amino acids. Deletions cut 8 bases from V and 9 bases from J, with 14 bases between. The CDR3 loop reads CASGKRGGSPLHF. The CDR3 DNA reads TGTGCCAGCGGCAAAAGGGGGGGTTCACCCCTCCACTTT.

On this clonotype itself: This likely comes from a read error, as the CDR3 has no conserved phenylalanine or tryptophan at its end. This sequence joins TRBV10-3 and TRBJ2-5; no firm D call. CDR1 and CDR2 (germline): ENHRY, SYGVKD. This CDR3 has 14 residues. V was cut by 2 bases and J by 4 bases, with 11 bases left in between. CDR3 sequence reads: CAISEGSPLETQYS. CDR3 nucleotides: TGTGCCATCAGTGAGGGTTCGCCTTTAGAGACCCAGTACTCC.

This clonotype has more than one count but fewer than ten. The CDR3 spells CASSFSPVRTDTQYF. The CDR3 nucleotides read TGTGCCAGCAGCTTCAGTCCGGTTAGGACAGATACGCAGTATTTT. The rearrangement links TRBV7-2 to TRBJ2-3; D call uncertain. V was clipped by 3 bases and J by 3 bases, with 13 bases between them. The CDR3 length is 15 residues. Germline lookup yields CDR1 SGHTA and CDR2 FQGNSA.

The chain combines TRBV27 with TRBJ2-6; tentative D call: TRBD2 (5 bases). The CDR3 loop spans 15 amino acids. The V end was cut by 3 bases, the J end by 4 bases, with 10 bases between. Germline V lookup: CDR1 MNHEY, CDR2 SMNVEV (reference sequence). Here the CDR3 reads CASSFRGVGANVLTF. CDR3 bases: TGTGCCAGCAGTTTCCGGGGAGTGGGGGCCAACGTCCTGACTTTC.

The table lists this clonotype with a few counts. This rearrangement joins TRBV25-1 to TRBJ2-5; possibly TRBD1 or TRBD2 for D (6 bases each). The CDR3 contains 14 residues. The germline V gene has CDR1 MGHDK and CDR2 SYGVNS. V was clipped by 6 bases and J by 2 bases, with 13 bases between them. This CDR3 is CASSHPGAQETQYF. The CDR3 DNA reads TGTGCCAGCAGCCACCCGGGGGCACAAGAGACCCAGTACTTC.

The chain uses TRBV24-1 and TRBJ2-2; D perhaps matches TRBD1 (5 bases). The CDR3 has 15 amino acids. CDR1 and CDR2 from the germline V gene are KGHDR and SFDVKD. Trimming took 3 bases from V and 4 from J, leaving 11 bases between them. The CDR3 spells CATSDRRQFTGELFF. The CDR3 DNA sequence: TGTGCCACCAGTGATCGCCGACAGTTCACCGGGGAGCTGTTTTTT.

The V call is TRBV12-3 or TRBV12-4, the J call TRBJ2-3, with TRBD2 matching over 10 bases. Trimming removed 3 bases from V and 6 bases from J; junction bases left unmatched: 15. This CDR3 region has 18 residues. The CDR3: CASSLRMVAGGYGDTQYF. For the CDR3, the DNA is TGTGCCAGCAGTTTGAGGATGGTAGCGGGGGGTTATGGGGATACGCAGTATTTT.

This clonotype was seen a few times. The chain is built from TRBV20-1 and TRBJ2-1; 9 nucleotides agree with TRBD2. The CDR3 is 15 amino acids. With 6 bases clipped from V and 8 bases from J, the junction kept 14 bases outside the gene matches. Per germline, CDR1 DFQATT and CDR2 SNEGSKA (reference sequence). In DNA, the CDR3 is TGCAGTGCCCGGCCCGTAGCGGGAGCGACACATGAGCAGTTCTTC. Amino acid sequence: CSARPVAGATHEQFF.

This clonotype was detected only a few times. This chain's CDR3 is CSARRNSGSEDTQYF. The CDR3 nucleotides are TGCAGTGCTAGAAGAAATAGCGGGAGTGAAGATACGCAGTATTTT. The rearrangement joins TRBV20-1 to TRBJ2-3, with 9 bases fitting TRBD2. The CDR3 is 15 amino acids. Germline-derived CDR1 and CDR2 are DFQATT and SNEGSKA (reference sequence). Losses at the gene ends were 2 bases for V and 5 bases for J; bases not matched to a gene: 8.

V is TRBV7-9 and J is TRBJ2-5, with TRBD2 as a possible D gene (5 bases). Trimming pared 3 bases from V and 5 bases from J, leaving 16 bases between. CDR3 length: 15 amino acids. Looked up from germline, CDR1 is SEHNR and CDR2 is FQNEAQ (reference sequence). The CDR3 loop is CASSFVRGGPETQYF. In DNA, the CDR3 is TGTGCCAGCAGCTTCGTCCGAGGAGGTCCGGAGACCCAGTACTTC.

About this clonotype itself: A much larger clonotype is one base distant, so this may be a read error. V is TRBV4-2 and J is TRBJ1-6; 7 nucleotides agree with TRBD1. The CDR3 has 15 amino acids. Germline CDR1 and CDR2: LGHNA and YNFKEQ. The chain's CDR3 is CASGHGQDGNSPLHF. CDR3 nucleotide sequence: TGTGCCAGCGGCCATGGACAGGATGGTAATTCACCCCTCCACTTT.

This clonotype was counted many times. The rearrangement uses TRBV12-3 or TRBV12-4 and TRBJ2-7; 9 positions agree with TRBD1. Trimming took 5 bases from V and 6 from J; bases not matched to a gene: 8. CDR3 length: 14 amino acids. The chain's CDR3 is CASSPRDRVGEQYF. The CDR3 bases are TGTGCCAGCAGTCCCCGGGACAGGGTCGGCGAGCAGTACTTC.

This clonotype has a count of ten or more. The chain has TRBV7-2 and TRBJ2-1, with a weak D call TRBD2 (6 bases). The germline CDR1 and CDR2 sequences are SGHTA and FQGNSA. V gave up 3 bases and J gave up 3 bases, with 9 bases separating them. There are 14 residues in the CDR3. CDR3 bases: TGTGCCAGCAGCTTGTCCGGGGGCTACAATGAGCAGTTCTTC. Translating gives CASSLSGGYNEQFF.

The V gene is TRBV15, the J gene TRBJ1-5, with D possibly TRBD1 on 6 matching bases. This CDR3 is 19 amino acids long. Per germline, CDR1 LNHNV and CDR2 YYDKDF (reference sequence). V was cut by 5 bases and J by 0 bases, with 23 bases left in between. The CDR3 loop is CATSSTGTRSAYSNQPQHF. The CDR3 coding sequence is TGTGCCACCAGCTCCACCGGGACACGAAGCGCCTATAGCAATCAGCCCCAGCATTTT.

V usage is TRBV14 and J usage is TRBJ1-6; D remains unclear. The CDR3 is made up of 13 amino acids. The V end lost 2 bases, the J end lost 6 bases, and 5 bases lay between the germline ends. CDR1 and CDR2 (germline): SGHDN, FVKESK. The CDR3 protein is CASSQLFNSPLHF. The CDR3 nucleotides are TGTGCCAGCAGCCAACTATTTAATTCACCCCTCCACTTT.

There are a few counts of this clonotype. The chain joins TRBV15 to TRBJ2-3; 7 bases line up with TRBD2. The CDR3 is 17 amino acids. Germline V gene sequence: CDR1 LNHNV, CDR2 YYDKDF (reference sequence). With V trimmed by 6 bases and J by 0 bases, 12 bases remained unmatched. The CDR3 here is CATREGPSGPSTDTQYF. DNA for the CDR3: TGTGCCACCAGAGAGGGCCCTAGCGGCCCTAGCACAGATACGCAGTATTTT.

The V gene is TRBV11-3, the J gene TRBJ2-5; 11 positions match TRBD2. In germline, CDR1 is SGHNT, CDR2 YENEEA. The V segment lost 4 bases and the J segment 2 bases; nucleotides outside the gene matches: 6. The CDR3 totals 16 residues. The CDR3 loop reads CASSSRLAGRQETQYF. CDR3 bases: TGTGCCAGCAGCTCGAGACTAGCGGGAAGACAAGAGACCCAGTACTTC.

This clonotype was detected only a few times. This rearrangement joins TRBV3-1 to TRBJ2-7; TRBD1 is a possible D gene (5 bases). The germline V gene encodes CDR1 LGHDT and CDR2 YNNKEL (reference sequence). Trimming pared 0 bases from V and 5 bases from J, leaving 14 bases between. This CDR3 is built from 15 residues. The CDR3 sequence: CASSQELARANEQYF. CDR3 nucleotide sequence: TGTGCCAGCAGCCAAGAATTGGCCAGGGCAAACGAGCAGTACTTC.

This clonotype has a handful of counts. V gene TRBV12-3 or TRBV12-4 combines with J gene TRBJ2-1, with 7 bases that match TRBD1. Unmatched junction bases numbered 14, after V lost 2 bases and J lost 7 bases. The CDR3 is 17 amino acids. The CDR3 DNA follows: TGTGCCAGCAGTTTAATATCTAGAGGGAGCAGGGGGAATGAGCAGTTCTTC. This sequence encodes CASSLISRGSRGNEQFF.

The rearrangement joins TRBV10-3 to TRBJ1-6; TRBD1 matches at 8 bases. The CDR3 totals 14 residues. Germline loops: CDR1 ENHRY, CDR2 SYGVKD. V dropped 6 bases and J dropped 7; count of bases not matched to a gene: 5. The CDR3, as DNA: TGTGCCATCAGGGGGGACAGGCAGAATTCACCCCTCCACTTT. Its protein product is CAIRGDRQNSPLHF.

This clonotype was detected many times. The rearrangement joins TRBV12-3 or TRBV12-4 to TRBJ1-5; D is unclear. CDR3 length equals 15 residues. Trimming took off 4 bases at V and 1 base at J, with 11 bases between the two ends. The CDR3 sequence: CASSSRHSSNQPQHF. Here the CDR3 DNA reads TGTGCCAGCAGTTCTCGACACTCCAGCAATCAGCCCCAGCATTTT.

The chain has TRBV12-3 or TRBV12-4 and TRBJ2-7; the D is unclear. The CDR3 loop spans 16 amino acids. The V and J ends lost 4 bases and 2 bases respectively, with 18 bases between them. This CDR3 reads CASSSGFRHPTYEQYF. For the CDR3, the DNA is TGTGCCAGCAGTTCGGGTTTTAGGCACCCCACCTACGAGCAGTACTTC.

The V and J genes are TRBV24-1 and TRBJ2-7, with D perhaps TRBD2 (5 bases). V lost 5 bases to trimming and J lost 0 bases, with 13 bases between them. Germline CDR1 is KGHDR and CDR2 is SFDVKD. This CDR3 has 15 amino acids. The CDR3 DNA follows: TGTGCCACCAGTGCCCCGGAGGCGATCTCCTACGAGCAGTACTTC. Protein sequence: CATSAPEAISYEQYF.

This clonotype was counted only a few times. The genes are TRBV5-1 and TRBJ2-3, with TRBD2 matching 8 bases. The ends lost 3 bases at V and 0 bases at J; junction bases unmatched: 6. CDR1 is SGHRS, CDR2 YFSETQ, per germline. The CDR3 has 16 amino acids. CDR3 loop: CASSSRLAPSTDTQYF. For the CDR3, the DNA is TGCGCCAGCAGCTCCCGACTAGCGCCTAGCACAGATACGCAGTATTTT.

The chain carries TRBV21-1 and TRBJ2-1; the tabulated D call, TRBD2, remains unverified against the DNA. TRBV21-1 is shown as a pseudogene. This CDR3 spans 15 amino acids. Here the CDR3 DNA reads TGTGCCAGCAGCAAATCTAGCGCCGCCTACAATGAGCAGTTCTTC. It translates to CASSKSSAAYNEQFF.

This clonotype was counted once. The J gene is TRBJ2-1, the V gene TRBV19; a possible D gene is TRBD1 (5 bases). V was cut by 5 bases and J by 9 bases, with 11 bases left in between. CDR3 length equals 12 residues. Looked up from germline, CDR1 is LNHDA and CDR2 is SQIVND (reference sequence). The CDR3 loop is CASSETVGEQFF. Here the CDR3 DNA reads TGTGCCAGTAGTGAGACAGTTGGTGAGCAGTTCTTC.

This clonotype was observed a handful of times. The rearrangement uses TRBV5-1 and TRBJ2-1, with 14 bases identical to TRBD2. Germline V gives CDR1 SGHRS, CDR2 YFSETQ. The CDR3 is made up of 16 amino acids. V lost 2 bases and J lost 6; bases outside the gene matches: 4. CDR3 in amino acids: CASSFGGLAGGNEQFF. The CDR3 DNA sequence: TGCGCCAGCAGCTTCGGCGGACTAGCGGGAGGCAATGAGCAGTTCTTC.

This clonotype was counted many times. The genes are TRBV29-1 and TRBJ2-2, with D unclear. The CDR3 is 14 residues long. V was pared by 4 bases and J by 0 bases, with 9 bases between. Looked up from germline, CDR1 is SQVTM and CDR2 is ANQGSEA. CDR3 region: CSVVRSANTGELFF. In DNA, the CDR3 is TGCAGCGTTGTGAGGTCAGCGAACACCGGGGAGCTGTTTTTT.

This clonotype was seen a handful of times. The CDR3 bases are TGTGCCACCAGTGCTGTAGCGGGCTCAAGCTCCTACAATGAGCAGTTCTTC. Protein product: CATSAVAGSSSYNEQFF. This chain connects TRBV24-1 to TRBJ2-1; 7 bases line up with TRBD2. Germline values: CDR1 KGHDR, CDR2 SFDVKD. V gave up 5 bases and J gave up 0 bases; unmatched junction bases: 9. The CDR3 is 17 residues long.

J is TRBJ2-2 and V is TRBV4-2; D ambiguous. Germline CDR1 and CDR2: LGHNA and YNFKEQ. This CDR3 comprises 13 residues. V lost 2 bases and J lost 9, with 10 bases in between. DNA of the CDR3: TGTGCCAGCAGCCAATCCTTAGGGTGGGAGCTGTTTTTT. Translation: CASSQSLGWELFF.

This clonotype was recorded many times. The J gene is TRBJ1-4, the V gene TRBV20-1; 7 bases match TRBD1. The V segment lost 5 bases and the J segment 7 bases; nucleotides outside the gene matches: 7. Germline CDR1 reads DFQATT; CDR2 reads SNEGSKA (reference sequence). The CDR3 contains 13 residues. This CDR3 reads CSARQGFFEKLFF. The CDR3 bases are TGCAGTGCTCGACAGGGATTTTTTGAAAAACTGTTTTTT.

The chain uses TRBV10-3 and TRBJ2-7, with 7 bases aligning to TRBD1. Trimming removed 8 bases from V and 1 base from J; junction bases left unmatched: 5. Germline V gene sequence: CDR1 ENHRY, CDR2 SYGVKD. This CDR3 spans 13 amino acids. Here the CDR3 DNA reads TGTGCCATCCGTCCAGGGGGATCCTACGAGCAGTACTTC. Amino acid sequence: CAIRPGGSYEQYF.